This entry lists 22 T cell receptor beta chains sequenced from one sample in a study of OX40 agonist ivuxolimab in advanced cancers. The assay was immunoSEQ multiplex PCR, and TCRdb's table has in-frame clones only and misses some. The profile shows roughly 68,000 clones, 65% to 90% of them singletons. This specimen consisted of CD4+ or CD8+ T cells sorted from blood, obtained in a trial of the OX40 agonist ivuxolimab. These receptors all come from an adult with an advanced solid tumor such as melanoma, head and neck, liver or kidney cancer.

J is TRBJ2-1 and V is TRBV11-2; maybe TRBD2 (5 bases). Deletions cut 2 bases from V and 9 bases from J, with 11 bases between. The germline gives CDR1 SGHAT, CDR2 FQNNGV. The CDR3 extends over 13 amino acids. CDR3 sequence reads: CASSLRRQSEQFF. CDR3 nucleotide sequence: TGTGCCAGCAGCTTAAGGAGGCAATCTGAGCAGTTCTTC.

The rearrangement uses TRBV6-5 and TRBJ1-5; D is ambiguous. This CDR3 region has 14 residues. The germline V gene encodes CDR1 MNHEY and CDR2 SVGAGI. Trimming cost V 2 bases and J 3 bases, with 8 bases left between them. The CDR3 here is CASSYLGDNQPQHF. In nucleotides, the CDR3 is TGTGCCAGCAGTTACCTCGGGGACAATCAGCCCCAGCATTTT.

This CDR3 is CASSYPGRWYEQYF. DNA of the CDR3: TGTGCCAGCAGTTACCCAGGCCGGTGGTACGAGCAGTACTTC. This chain joins TRBV6-5 and TRBJ2-7; no clear D. V was clipped by 2 bases and J by 4 bases, with 12 bases between them. There are 14 residues in the CDR3. Per the germline V gene, CDR1 is MNHEY and CDR2 is SVGAGI.

The chain recombines TRBV18 with TRBJ2-4, with 10 nucleotides matching TRBD1. J was trimmed by 2 bases and V by 3 bases; bases with no gene match: 4. CDR3 length: 16 residues. Per the germline V gene, CDR1 is KGHSH and CDR2 is LQKENI. The CDR3, as DNA: TGTGCCAGCTCACCCGGACAGGGGGGTTCCAAAAACATTCAGTACTTC. Residues: CASSPGQGGSKNIQYF.

This clone is a singleton in its sample. The rearrangement links TRBV5-4 to TRBJ1-4; the D is unclear. In germline, CDR1 is SGHNT, CDR2 YYREEE (reference sequence). V was pared by 4 bases and J by 7 bases, with 14 bases between. This CDR3 is 14 amino acids long. The CDR3 region is CASSHPRLGEKLFF. The CDR3 DNA reads TGTGCCAGCAGCCACCCCAGACTGGGTGAAAAACTGTTTTTT. The full variable domain, completed using reference TRBV5-4 and TRBJ1-4, is ETGVTQSPTHLIKTRGQQVTLRCSSQSGHNTVSWYQQALGQGPQFIFQYYREEENGRGNFPPRFSGLQFPNYSSELNVNALELDDSALYLCASSHPRLGEKLFFGSGTQLSVL.

This chain joins TRBV18 and TRBJ2-3, with TRBD2 matching over 9 bases. Germline values: CDR1 KGHSH, CDR2 LQKENI. V lost 3 bases and J lost 0; bases outside the gene matches: 4. This CDR3 has 16 amino acids. DNA for the CDR3: TGTGCCAGCTCACCGATAGCGGGGGCTAGCACAGATACGCAGTATTTT. This encodes CASSPIAGASTDTQYF.

This chain connects TRBV19 to TRBJ1-2, with a weak D call TRBD1 (5 bases). Trimming cost V 6 bases and J 4 bases, with 15 bases left between them. There are 14 residues in the CDR3. The V gene's germline CDR1 is LNHDA and CDR2 SQIVND (reference sequence). CDR3 coding DNA: TGTGCCAGTAGGTCCGGGGACGCAAGCTATGGCTACACCTTC. It is translated as CASRSGDASYGYTF.

V and J are TRBV5-6 and TRBJ1-2; D is uncertain. Per the germline V gene, CDR1 is SGHDT and CDR2 is YYEEEE. V lost 1 base, J lost 6 bases, and 13 bases lay in between. This CDR3 contains 14 residues. The CDR3 protein is CASSLIEPAHGYTF. CDR3 nucleotides: TGTGCCAGCAGCTTGATCGAGCCGGCACATGGCTACACCTTC.

This clone was recorded only once. This chain uses TRBV29-1 with TRBJ2-5, with a tentative D call TRBD2 (5 bases). Germline CDR1 is SQVTM and CDR2 is ANQGSEA. The V gene lost 8 bases and the J gene lost 6 bases, with 16 bases spanning the gap. CDR3 length equals 12 residues. The CDR3 spells CSLGEGLKTQYF. The CDR3 DNA is TGCAGCCTAGGCGAGGGCTTAAAGACCCAGTACTTC.

V and J are TRBV11-2 and TRBJ2-1, with D perhaps given as TRBD1 or TRBD2 (5 bases each). Trimming took 5 bases from V and 4 from J, leaving 15 bases between them. This CDR3 spans 15 amino acids. Germline V gene sequence: CDR1 SGHAT, CDR2 FQNNGV. This CDR3 is CASSIIRGPYNEQFF. The CDR3 nucleotides read TGTGCCAGCAGCATCATACGGGGCCCTTACAATGAGCAGTTCTTC. Filled out from reference TRBV11-2 and TRBJ2-1, the complete variable domain reads EAGVAQSPRYKIIEKRQSVAFWCNPISGHATLYWYQQILGQGPKLLIQFQNNGVVDDSQLPKDRFSAERLKGVDSTLKIQPAKLEDSAVYLCASSIIRGPYNEQFFGPGTRLTVL.

The chain is built from TRBV9 and TRBJ1-1; perhaps TRBD1 as D (6 bases). With 2 bases removed from V and 7 bases from J, the gap between germline ends came to 15 bases. This CDR3 has 14 amino acids. Germline V gene sequence: CDR1 SGDLS, CDR2 YYNGEE. The CDR3 reads CASSVTPDRFEAFF. The CDR3 region has the DNA TGTGCCAGCAGCGTCACCCCAGACAGGTTTGAAGCTTTCTTT.

The chain employs TRBV28 and TRBJ1-6; no reliable D call. CDR1 is MDHEN and CDR2 is SYDVKM in the germline V gene. The ends were cut back, 6 bases at V and 6 bases at J, with 15 bases in the middle. The length of the CDR3 is 15 residues. Written as DNA, the CDR3 is TGTGCCAGCAGCCCCAAGCCAGTGCGTAATTCACCCCTCCACTTT. Translated: CASSPKPVRNSPLHF.

Notes on this clone: Other DNA sequences in this sample translate to the same CDR3. The chain combines TRBV18 with TRBJ2-5, with a tentative D call TRBD1 (6 bases). CDR3 length equals 14 residues. Germline CDR1 reads KGHSH; CDR2 reads LQKENI. Trimming shortened V by 6 bases and J by 1 base, and 12 bases separated the two germline ends. The CDR3 DNA sequence: TGTGCCAGCTCCCCCACAGGGCCCCAAGAGACCCAGTACTTC. It is translated as CASSPTGPQETQYF.

In its sample, this clone was seen once. The chain employs TRBV7-8 and TRBJ2-7, with D possibly TRBD1 on 6 matching bases. The CDR3 is made up of 13 amino acids. The V gene lost 5 bases and the J gene lost 3 bases, with 11 bases spanning the gap. The germline V gene encodes CDR1 SGHVS and CDR2 FQNEAQ. CDR3 loop: CASSPGALYEQYF. The CDR3 bases are TGTGCCAGCAGCCCAGGGGCCCTCTACGAGCAGTACTTC. The entire variable domain, with the rest obtained from reference TRBV7-8 and TRBJ2-7, is as follows: GAGVSQSPRYKVAKRGQDVALRCDPISGHVSLFWYQQALGQGPEFLTYFQNEAQLDKSGLPSDRFFAERPEGSVSTLKIQRTQQEDSAVYLCASSPGALYEQYFGPGTRLTVT.

J is TRBJ2-7 and V is TRBV6-1; the match to TRBD2 covers 8 bases. The CDR3 covers 15 residues. Trimming removed 3 bases from V and 2 bases from J; junction bases left unmatched: 6. Germline V lookup: CDR1 MNHNS, CDR2 SASEGT. The DNA of the CDR3 is TGTGCCAGCAGTGAGGCGGGGGGAAAAACCTACGAGCAGTACTTC. This gives the protein CASSEAGGKTYEQYF.

This clone was observed a few times. The rearrangement uses TRBV5-5 and TRBJ1-2; 7 bases align to TRBD1. The CDR3 loop spans 15 amino acids. Germline loops: CDR1 SGHKS, CDR2 YYEKEE (reference sequence). With 0 bases clipped from V and 4 bases from J, the junction kept 6 bases outside the gene matches. CDR3 nucleotides: TGTGCCAGCAGCTTGGGTGACAGGGTAGTCTATGGCTACACCTTC. Translated, it gives CASSLGDRVVYGYTF. Looking up the rest from reference TRBV5-5 and TRBJ1-2 gives the full variable domain: DAGVTQSPTHLIKTRGQQVTLRCSPISGHKSVSWYQQVLGQGPQFIFQYYEKEERGRGNFPDRFSARQFPNYSSELNVNALLLGDSALYLCASSLGDRVVYGYTFGSGTRLTVV.

The rearrangement links TRBV19 to TRBJ1-1; D may be TRBD1 (5 bases). This CDR3 comprises 14 residues. Germline lookup yields CDR1 LNHDA and CDR2 SQIVND (reference sequence). V lost 5 bases to trimming and J lost 1 base, with 11 bases between them. This CDR3 is CASSLRGPNTEAFF. The CDR3 DNA is TGTGCCAGTAGTTTACGGGGACCGAACACTGAAGCTTTCTTT.

The chain combines TRBV5-6 with TRBJ2-5, with TRBD2 matching over 8 bases. Losses at the gene ends were 3 bases for V and 1 base for J; bases not matched to a gene: 11. This CDR3 comprises 17 residues. Per germline, CDR1 SGHDT and CDR2 YYEEEE. The CDR3 coding sequence is TGTGCCAGCAGCTCGCGGGAGCGGGGGCGATTCCAAGAGACCCAGTACTTC. It translates to CASSSRERGRFQETQYF.

The chain recombines TRBV25-1 with TRBJ2-2, with 8 bases aligning to TRBD1. The germline V gene encodes CDR1 MGHDK and CDR2 SYGVNS. This CDR3 spans 16 amino acids. The J segment lost 3 bases and the V segment lost 4 bases, leaving 7 bases of the junction unmatched. The CDR3 loop is CASSVNRGYDTGELFF. The DNA for the CDR3 is TGTGCCAGCAGTGTAAACAGGGGGTACGACACCGGGGAGCTGTTTTTT.

This chain connects TRBV18 to TRBJ2-7, with D perhaps matching TRBD2 (6 bases). Germline V gene lookup returns CDR1 KGHSH and CDR2 LQKENI. The V end was cut by 2 bases, the J end by 7 bases, with 12 bases between. The CDR3 has 13 amino acids. The CDR3 here is CASSPVERGEQYF. CDR3 nucleotide sequence: TGTGCCAGCTCACCAGTGGAACGGGGGGAGCAGTACTTC.

This clone was detected only a few times. J is TRBJ1-1 and V is TRBV4-1; 10 bases fit TRBD1. The CDR3 is made up of 17 amino acids. Germline loops: CDR1 MGHRA, CDR2 YSYEKL. Trimming took 8 bases from V and 0 from J; bases not matched to a gene: 12. The CDR3 nucleotides read TGCGCCAGCCGGACCGGGACAGGGGTGAGACTGAACACTGAAGCTTTCTTT. Protein: CASRTGTGVRLNTEAFF.

The CDR3 protein is CASSLALGTGRQETQYF. The CDR3 nucleotides read TGCGCCAGCAGCTTGGCCCTCGGGACAGGGAGGCAAGAGACCCAGTACTTC. The chain joins TRBV5-1 to TRBJ2-5, with TRBD1 matching over 9 bases. After removal of 0 bases from V and 2 bases from J, the junction contained 8 bases not matched to a gene. Per the germline V gene, CDR1 is SGHRS and CDR2 is YFSETQ. CDR3 size: 17 residues.